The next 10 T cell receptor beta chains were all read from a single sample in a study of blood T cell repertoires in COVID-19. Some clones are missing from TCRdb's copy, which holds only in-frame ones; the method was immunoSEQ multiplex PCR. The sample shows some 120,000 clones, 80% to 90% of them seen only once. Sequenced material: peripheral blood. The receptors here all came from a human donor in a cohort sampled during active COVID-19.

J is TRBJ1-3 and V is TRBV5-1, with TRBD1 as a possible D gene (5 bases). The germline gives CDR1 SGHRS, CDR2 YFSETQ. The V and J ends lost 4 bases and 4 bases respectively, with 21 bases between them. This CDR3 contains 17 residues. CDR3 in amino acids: CASSIASLTVPGNTIYF. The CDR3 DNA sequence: TGCGCCAGCAGCATAGCCAGCCTGACAGTCCCCGGAAACACCATATATTTT.

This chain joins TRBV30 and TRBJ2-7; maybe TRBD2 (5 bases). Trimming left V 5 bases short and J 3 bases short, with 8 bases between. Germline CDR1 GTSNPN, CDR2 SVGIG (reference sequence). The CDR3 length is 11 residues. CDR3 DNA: TGTGCCTGGGACTATAACTACGAGCAGTACTTC. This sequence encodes CAWDYNYEQYF.

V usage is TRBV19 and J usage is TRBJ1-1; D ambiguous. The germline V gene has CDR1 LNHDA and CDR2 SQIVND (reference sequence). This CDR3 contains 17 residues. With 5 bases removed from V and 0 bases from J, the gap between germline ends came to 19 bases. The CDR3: CASSSYRAGGMNTEAFF. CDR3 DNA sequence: TGTGCCAGTAGTTCTTATAGGGCCGGAGGTATGAACACTGAAGCTTTCTTT.

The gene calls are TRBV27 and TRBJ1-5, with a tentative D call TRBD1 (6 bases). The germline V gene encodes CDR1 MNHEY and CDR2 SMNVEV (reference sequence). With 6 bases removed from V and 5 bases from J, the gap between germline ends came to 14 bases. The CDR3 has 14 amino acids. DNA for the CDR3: TGTGCCAGCAGAGACTACAGGGCGGATCAGCCCCAGCATTTT. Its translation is CASRDYRADQPQHF.

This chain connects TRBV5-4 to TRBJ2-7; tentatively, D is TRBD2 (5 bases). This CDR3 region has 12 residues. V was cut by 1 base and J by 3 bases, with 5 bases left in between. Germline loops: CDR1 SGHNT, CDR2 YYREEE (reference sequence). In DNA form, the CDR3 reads TGTGCCAGCAGCTTGCGGGGCTACGAGCAGTACTTC. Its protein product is CASSLRGYEQYF.

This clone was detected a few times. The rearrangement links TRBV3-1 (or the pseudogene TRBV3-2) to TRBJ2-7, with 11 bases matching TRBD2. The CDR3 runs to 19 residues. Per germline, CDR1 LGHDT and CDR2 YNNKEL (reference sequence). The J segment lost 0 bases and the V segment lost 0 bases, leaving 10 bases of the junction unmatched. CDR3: CASSQDPPTSGSLSYEQYF. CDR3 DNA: TGTGCCAGCAGCCAAGATCCCCCAACTAGCGGGAGTCTCTCCTACGAGCAGTACTTC.

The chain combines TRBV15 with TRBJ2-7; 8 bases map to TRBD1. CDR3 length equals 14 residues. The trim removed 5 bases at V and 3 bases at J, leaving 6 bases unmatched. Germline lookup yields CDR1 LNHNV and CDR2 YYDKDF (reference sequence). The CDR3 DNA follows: TGTGCCACCAGCGGTCAGGGGGCAGGCTACGAGCAGTACTTC. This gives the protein CATSGQGAGYEQYF.

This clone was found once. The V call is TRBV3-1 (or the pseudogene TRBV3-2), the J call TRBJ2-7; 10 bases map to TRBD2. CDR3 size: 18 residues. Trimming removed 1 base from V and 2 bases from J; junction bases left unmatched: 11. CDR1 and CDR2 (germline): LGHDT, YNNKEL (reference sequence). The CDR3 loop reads CASSQADVAGTSAYEQYF. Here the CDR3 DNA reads TGTGCCAGCAGCCAAGCAGATGTAGCCGGGACTAGCGCCTACGAGCAGTACTTC.

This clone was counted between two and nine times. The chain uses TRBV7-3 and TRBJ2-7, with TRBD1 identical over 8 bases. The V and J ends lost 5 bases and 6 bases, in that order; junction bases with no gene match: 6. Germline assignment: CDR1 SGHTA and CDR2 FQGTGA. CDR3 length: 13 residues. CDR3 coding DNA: TGTGCCAGCAGCCTCGGGACAGGCCTCGAGCAGTACTTC. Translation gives CASSLGTGLEQYF.

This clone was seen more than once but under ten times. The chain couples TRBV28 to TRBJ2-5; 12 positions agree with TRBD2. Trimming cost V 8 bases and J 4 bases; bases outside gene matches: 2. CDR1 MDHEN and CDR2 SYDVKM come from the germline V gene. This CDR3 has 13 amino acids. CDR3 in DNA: TGTGCCAGCTCTAGCGGGGGGGGAGAGACCCAGTACTTC. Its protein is CASSSGGGETQYF. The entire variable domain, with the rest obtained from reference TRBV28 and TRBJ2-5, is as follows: DVKVTQSSRYLVKRTGEKVFLECVQDMDHENMFWYRQDPGLGLRLIYFSYDVKMKEKGDIPEGYSVSREKKERFSLILESASTNQTSMYLCASSSGGGETQYFGPGTRLLVL.